These 8 T cell receptor beta chains originate from one sample sequenced in a study of blood T cell repertoires in COVID-19 (dated by TCRdb to 2019 to 2021). Receptor libraries were prepared by the immunoSEQ multiplex PCR assay. What TCRdb holds here is the immuneACCESS table cut down to in-frame rearrangements. Part of the clones is not present; checked against another copy, under half of the missing clones reflect an unresolved V gene, and the others are unexplained. This sample holds over 250,000 clones; 83% were observed only once. The ten biggest clones cover 8% to 9.5% of the sample. Sequenced: peripheral blood. The receptors originated from a woman in her 50s who had recovered from COVID-19.

The rearrangement joins TRBV28 to TRBJ1-1; possible D gene TRBD1, 5 bases. The CDR3 runs to 16 residues. V lost 6 bases and J lost 4, with 21 bases in between. Germline V gene lookup returns CDR1 MDHEN and CDR2 SYDVKM. DNA for the CDR3: TGTGCCAGCAGCCGGGGGACGGGCCTGGTCGGCACTGAAGCTTTCTTT. Amino acid sequence: CASSRGTGLVGTEAFF.

This sequence joins TRBV28 and TRBJ2-1; 8 bases align to TRBD1. From germline, CDR1 is MDHEN and CDR2 SYDVKM. The CDR3 consists of 14 residues. J lost 4 bases, V lost 11 bases, and 10 bases had no gene match. This CDR3 is CAGGSGDRYNEQFF. In nucleotides, the CDR3 is TGTGCCGGGGGTTCGGGGGACAGGTACAATGAGCAGTTCTTC.

The V call is TRBV27, the J call TRBJ2-3; 11 bases fit TRBD2. The CDR3 consists of 17 residues. V gave up 2 bases and J gave up 3 bases; unmatched junction bases: 7. The germline gives CDR1 MNHEY, CDR2 SMNVEV (reference sequence). In nucleotides, the CDR3 is TGTGCCAGCAGTTTAAACCCGACTAGCGGGGTTACAGATACGCAGTATTTT. Translation: CASSLNPTSGVTDTQYF.

This sequence joins TRBV27 and TRBJ2-1; 10 nucleotides agree with TRBD2. The V gene end was trimmed by 5 bases and the J gene end by 8 bases; junction bases not matched to a gene: 12. CDR3 length: 16 amino acids. Germline assignment: CDR1 MNHEY and CDR2 SMNVEV (reference sequence). The CDR3 bases are TGTGCCAGCAGTCGGGGGACGGGACTAGCGTTACATGAGCAGTTCTTC. Residues: CASSRGTGLALHEQFF.

This chain uses TRBV11-2 with TRBJ2-3; 9 positions match TRBD1. The ends lost 1 base at V and 6 bases at J; junction bases unmatched: 11. This CDR3 has 17 amino acids. Per the germline V gene, CDR1 is SGHAT and CDR2 is FQNNGV. The CDR3 bases are TGTGCCAGCAGCTTAGTAGGGGGGACAGGGCCTCGGGATACGCAGTATTTT. It specifies CASSLVGGTGPRDTQYF.

The chain uses TRBV7-9 and TRBJ1-2; 7 bases are shared with TRBD1. CDR1 and CDR2 from the germline V gene are SEHNR and FQNEAQ (reference sequence). V shed 4 bases and J 8 bases; nucleotides not matched to a gene: 4. The CDR3 length is 12 residues. The CDR3 reads CASSYGTEGYTF. The CDR3 nucleotides read TGTGCCAGCAGCTACGGGACAGAAGGCTACACCTTC.

The CDR3 loop is CASSLILAGGSYNEQFF. CDR3 in DNA: TGTGCCAGCAGTTTAATTCTAGCGGGAGGGTCCTACAATGAGCAGTTCTTC. The V gene is TRBV28, the J gene TRBJ2-1, with 12 bases aligning to TRBD2. CDR1 and CDR2 (germline): MDHEN, SYDVKM. There are 17 residues in the CDR3. Trimming took 2 bases from V and 1 from J; bases not matched to a gene: 3.

The chain has TRBV15 and TRBJ1-6, with 9 bases aligning to TRBD1. The J segment lost 8 bases and the V segment lost 3 bases, leaving 5 bases of the junction unmatched. This CDR3 spans 15 amino acids. Germline V gene lookup returns CDR1 LNHNV and CDR2 YYDKDF (reference sequence). CDR3 sequence (DNA): TGTGCCACCAGCAGGGCCACAGGGGGCGATTCACCCCTCCACTTT. Translated: CATSRATGGDSPLHF.